Listed below are T cell receptor beta chains from one sample, sequenced in a study of T cell repertoires in cytomegalovirus infection. These receptors have no known antigen. Each CDR3 protein gets one entry after TCRdb re-called the reads with MiXCR. The repertoire holds 700,000 to 850,000 distinct CDR3 sequences, with about 33% as singletons. The material was cultured CD8+ T cells from PBMCs, obtained from culture after CMV antigen stimulation. The source of these receptors is a human donor in good health (CMV status not recorded). Some clones in this sample may be carry-over from other donors' samples. Each CDR3 is given with its conserved first and last residue. Part of the rows lack a size; the others show once, few, many or a class for expanded clones.

v_call,j_call,clone_size,cdr3_aa
TRBV4-3,TRBJ1-1,.,CASSQGPSPTEAFF
TRBV4-1,TRBJ1-2,.,CASSPFEGTAGYGYTF
TRBV10-3,TRBJ1-6,few,CAISGLQKNSPLHF
TRBV7-3,TRBJ2-1,few,CASSLSERGSRDEQFF
TRBV20-1,TRBJ2-3,.,CSARVSAPITQYF
TRBV6-1,TRBJ2-1,.,CASSVSSGGAPLFNEQFF
TRBV28,TRBJ2-2,.,CASSSRQGTMKQFRRELFF
TRBV27,TRBJ1-1,many,CASSLFGDTEAFF
TRBV10-3,TRBJ2-3,.,CAISQTIAGGFTDTQYF
TRBV6-1,TRBJ1-4,.,CASSVTGDLRDNEKLFF
TRBV7-9,TRBJ2-2,few,CASSSPPTENTGELFF
TRBV10-1,TRBJ1-2,few,CASSPGRPINYGYTF
TRBV7-8,TRBJ2-2,many,CASSRTGGNTGELFF
TRBV19,TRBJ2-5,.,CASGQQETQYF
TRBV7-9,TRBJ1-1,.,CASSTIDHLTEAFF
TRBV6-5,TRBJ1-2,few,CASSYSGQPSYGYTF
TRBV7-3,TRBJ2-1,many,CASSPSTSVPYNEQFF
TRBV7-6,TRBJ2-3,.,CASSLDRATTDTQYF
TRBV27,TRBJ1-1,.,CASSLSGAYQEAFF
TRBV13,TRBJ1-1,.,CASSLYNTGTEAFF
TRBV27,TRBJ2-3,.,CASSFRGPPDTQYF
TRBV20-1,TRBJ2-5,few,CSARELSGGIKTQYF
TRBV27,TRBJ2-5,many,CASSRGPQETQYF
TRBV2,TRBJ2-7,.,CASSEETGTKAYEQYF
TRBV3-1,TRBJ1-4,once,CASRRARNEKLFF
TRBV4-2,TRBJ2-3,.,CASSQVGRGGTDTQYF
TRBV29-1,TRBJ1-2,.,CSVTSDTNLYGYTF
TRBV7-2,TRBJ1-1,.,CASSLAHGQSTEAFF
TRBV28,TRBJ1-1,.,CASSLQGLTEAFF
TRBV7-8,TRBJ1-5,few,CASSLSARQNQPQHF
TRBV10-3,TRBJ2-7,.,CAISEEQGPYEQYF
TRBV7-2,TRBJ2-3,many,CASSLNGGAFPDTQYF
TRBV6-2/TRBV6-3,TRBJ1-1,.,CASTYTFGTEAFF
TRBV7-2,TRBJ2-3,.,CASSFLAVNTDTQYF
TRBV5-4,TRBJ2-5,.,CASTRGGEETQYF
TRBV4-1,TRBJ1-1,.,CASSLKGGGNTEAFF
TRBV24-1,TRBJ1-2,.,CVTSGLTGANGYTF
TRBV15,TRBJ1-2,few,CATSIGGGVPDLYGYTF
TRBV27,TRBJ1-5,few,CASRTGLNNQPQHF
TRBV7-4,TRBJ2-1,few,CASRPPGPNNEQFF
TRBV4-1,TRBJ2-3,.,CASSHSVLDTDTQYF
TRBV7-8,TRBJ2-3,many,CASSGRTDTQYF
TRBV2,TRBJ1-1,.,CVSSGTEAFF
TRBV28,TRBJ2-5,many,CASSPLPWTGARIWYF
TRBV7-9,TRBJ1-2,few,CASSPTGENYGYTF
TRBV5-6,TRBJ1-2,.,CASSGTGMGYTF
TRBV7-2,TRBJ2-4,many,CASSFEGGSKNIQYF
TRBV7-6,TRBJ2-2,.,CASSYETGTGVFANTGELFF
TRBV7-8,TRBJ1-1,many,CASSLARKGGTEAFF
TRBV27,TRBJ2-2,few,CASSRDSYTGELFF
TRBV27,TRBJ2-4,few,CASSLSLQVGENIQYF
TRBV2,TRBJ2-7,few,CASRGQAGYF
TRBV6-2/TRBV6-3,TRBJ1-5,.,CASSARDRGWNQPQHF
TRBV27,TRBJ1-1,.,CASTHGGLGEAFF